Shown below are 26 T cell receptor beta chains from a single sample sequenced in a study of cytomegalovirus exposure and HLA in healthy donors. Researchers ran the PCR with 60 Vbeta and 13 Jbeta primers. The protocol was immunoSEQ multiplex PCR, while the TCRdb copy is restricted to in-frame clones and leaves out a portion. The profile shows 210,000 or so clones, 78% of them singletons. Sample: PBMCs. Receptor source: a boy aged 5-17 years in good health and CMV-seronegative.

The V and J genes are TRBV5-1 and TRBJ1-2, with D hard to call. This CDR3 comprises 14 residues. V gave up 1 base and J gave up 6 bases, with 13 bases separating them. The germline gives CDR1 SGHRS, CDR2 YFSETQ. CDR3 bases: TGCGCCAGCAGCTTGCAGGTTCCGGGAGATGGCTACACCTTC. This encodes CASSLQVPGDGYTF. The variable domain in full, completed from reference TRBV5-1 and TRBJ1-2, reads KAGVTQTPRYLIKTRGQQVTLSCSPISGHRSVSWYQQTPGQGLQFLFEYFSETQRNKGNFPGRFSGRQFSNSRSEMNVSTLELGDSALYLCASSLQVPGDGYTFGSGTRLTVV.

Notes on this clone: This CDR3 is also generated by other DNA sequences in the sample. The chain couples TRBV7-2 to TRBJ1-1; 8 bases agree with TRBD1. CDR1 SGHTA and CDR2 FQGNSA come from the germline V gene. V was clipped by 3 bases and J by 3 bases; unmatched bases: 0. The CDR3 has 13 residues. CDR3 in amino acids: CASSLTGDTEAFF. CDR3 DNA sequence: TGTGCCAGCAGCTTGACAGGGGACACTGAAGCTTTCTTT.

The chain carries TRBV5-8 and TRBJ1-5; unclear D gene. V was trimmed by 4 bases and J by 4 bases, leaving 18 bases between them. From germline, CDR1 is SGHTS and CDR2 YDEGEE. CDR3 length equals 16 residues. The CDR3 loop reads CASSHLRAGGNQPQHF. In DNA, the CDR3 is TGTGCCAGCAGCCACCTTAGGGCGGGTGGAAATCAGCCCCAGCATTTT.

The chain uses TRBV11-2 and TRBJ2-5; 8 bases line up with TRBD1. Trimming at V came to 1 base and at J to 9 bases, leaving 7 bases not matched to a gene. Germline assignment: CDR1 SGHAT and CDR2 FQNNGV. CDR3 length: 14 residues. The CDR3 loop reads CASSLGEQGASQYF. The CDR3 DNA follows: TGTGCCAGCAGCTTAGGAGAGCAGGGGGCATCCCAGTACTTC. Full variable domain (missing parts from reference TRBV11-2 and TRBJ2-5): EAGVAQSPRYKIIEKRQSVAFWCNPISGHATLYWYQQILGQGPKLLIQFQNNGVVDDSQLPKDRFSAERLKGVDSTLKIQPAKLEDSAVYLCASSLGEQGASQYFGPGTRLLVL.

V usage is TRBV2 and J usage is TRBJ2-5; TRBD2 is a possible D gene (6 bases). The tail of the sequence fits TRBJ2-7 better, so the J call may be wrong. This CDR3 has 13 residues. CDR1 is SNHLY, CDR2 FYNNEI, per germline. The CDR3, as DNA: TGTGCCAGCACGGGGGACTTCTTCTACGAGCAGTACTTC. This translates into CASTGDFFYEQYF.

The rearrangement uses TRBV15 and TRBJ1-5; 8 bases match TRBD1. Trimming took 5 bases from V and 6 from J; bases not matched to a gene: 12. Germline V gene data show CDR1 as LNHNV and CDR2 as YYDKDF (reference sequence). The CDR3 loop spans 16 amino acids. Here the CDR3 reads CATSGKLGQGRQPQHF. The CDR3 nucleotides are TGTGCCACCAGCGGGAAGTTAGGACAGGGCCGTCAGCCCCAGCATTTT.

The chain has TRBV5-1 and TRBJ1-5; D is undetermined. This CDR3 contains 15 residues. Between the trimmed V and J ends, which lost 1 base and 5 bases, there was a span of 13 bases. From germline, CDR1 is SGHRS and CDR2 YFSETQ. The CDR3 is CASSLSGVWDQPQHF. The CDR3 nucleotides are TGCGCCAGCAGCTTGAGCGGGGTTTGGGATCAGCCCCAGCATTTT.

The chain has TRBV5-5 and TRBJ2-1; 8 bases align to TRBD2. Germline CDR1 reads SGHKS; CDR2 reads YYEKEE (reference sequence). The trim removed 4 bases at V and 7 bases at J, leaving 16 bases unmatched. This CDR3 region has 17 residues. The CDR3 bases are TGTGCCAGCAGCCCGCCCGGGACTAGTTTAGTTTTGAATGAGCAGTTCTTC. Residues: CASSPPGTSLVLNEQFF.

The table lists this clone with a few counts. The V call is TRBV5-6, the J call TRBJ1-2; D perhaps matches TRBD1 (5 bases). V lost 4 bases to trimming and J lost 6 bases, with 10 bases between them. Per the germline V gene, CDR1 is SGHDT and CDR2 is YYEEEE. The length of the CDR3 is 12 residues. Here the CDR3 DNA reads TGTGCCAGCAGCGCGCAGGGCCATGGCTACACCTTC. Translating it yields CASSAQGHGYTF.

This chain links TRBV7-9 with TRBJ1-3; 10 positions agree with TRBD1. The V segment lost 3 bases and the J segment 0 bases; nucleotides outside the gene matches: 2. Germline V gene data show CDR1 as SEHNR and CDR2 as FQNEAQ (reference sequence). This CDR3 spans 16 amino acids. The CDR3 protein is CASSFGTGVSGNTIYF. CDR3 coding DNA: TGTGCCAGCAGCTTTGGGACAGGGGTCTCTGGAAACACCATATATTTT.

The rearrangement links TRBV5-5 to TRBJ1-4, with D possibly matching TRBD1 (5 bases). There are 15 residues in the CDR3. Germline V gene data show CDR1 as SGHKS and CDR2 as YYEKEE (reference sequence). V lost 3 bases to trimming and J lost 7 bases, with 16 bases between them. CDR3 DNA sequence: TGTGCCAGCAGCTCGGGCCGGGGGGGGAGTGAAAAACTGTTTTTT. Amino acids: CASSSGRGGSEKLFF.

A single count supports this clone. The chain couples TRBV19 to TRBJ2-7, with D maybe TRBD2 (5 bases). The V gene's germline CDR1 is LNHDA and CDR2 SQIVND (reference sequence). The V gene lost 5 bases and the J gene lost 2 bases, with 7 bases spanning the gap. This CDR3 region has 12 residues. The CDR3 DNA reads TGTGCCAGTAGTGCCGGGGCCTACGAGCAGTACTTC. It codes for CASSAGAYEQYF.

CDR3 in DNA: TGCAGCGTTAGCGGGAGCCTCTACAATGAGCAGTTCTTC. As protein: CSVSGSLYNEQFF. The gene calls are TRBV29-1 and TRBJ2-1; 8 bases are a match to TRBD2. The V gene end was trimmed by 5 bases and the J gene end by 3 bases; junction bases not matched to a gene: 3. Germline V gene sequence: CDR1 SQVTM, CDR2 ANQGSEA. CDR3 length: 13 residues.

The chain is built from TRBV12-5 and TRBJ1-4, with no clear D. The CDR3 has 18 residues. Germline V lookup: CDR1 LGHNT, CDR2 FRNRAP. V lost 4 bases, J lost 0 bases, and 18 bases lay in between. The CDR3 spells CASGSTGSFFSTNEKLFF. CDR3 bases: TGTGCTAGTGGTTCGACGGGGTCTTTCTTCTCAACTAATGAAAAACTGTTTTTT. The full variable domain, its missing parts supplied by reference TRBV12-5 and TRBJ1-4, is DARVTQTPRHKVTEMGQEVTMRCQPILGHNTVFWYRQTMMQGLELLAYFRNRAPLDDSGMPKDRFSAEMPDATLATLKIQPSEPRDSAVYFCASGSTGSFFSTNEKLFFGSGTQLSVL.

The genes are TRBV11-2 and TRBJ1-2; D is undetermined. Trimming pared 0 bases from V and 8 bases from J, leaving 10 bases between. The CDR3 sequence is 13 residues long. The germline CDR1 and CDR2 sequences are SGHAT and FQNNGV. The chain's CDR3 is CASSLEEGSGYTF. CDR3 sequence (DNA): TGTGCCAGCAGCTTAGAAGAGGGTTCCGGCTACACCTTC.

The chain recombines TRBV2 with TRBJ2-6; TRBD2 aligns across 10 bases. The germline CDR1 and CDR2 sequences are SNHLY and FYNNEI. The CDR3 is made up of 17 amino acids. The trim removed 4 bases at V and 2 bases at J, leaving 5 bases unmatched. CDR3 bases: TGTGCCAGCAGTGTAAGCGGGAGGGCCGCTGGGGCCAACGTCCTGACTTTC. Its protein is CASSVSGRAAGANVLTF.

The V and J genes are TRBV10-3 and TRBJ1-2, with D possibly TRBD1 on 6 matching bases. The CDR3 runs 14 residues. V was shortened by 6 bases and J by 3 bases, with 14 bases between the two germline ends. CDR1 ENHRY and CDR2 SYGVKD come from the germline V gene. Written as DNA, the CDR3 is TGTGCCATCAGGATGGACAGCGTTGACTATGGCTACACCTTC. Protein: CAIRMDSVDYGYTF.

The chain employs TRBV19 and TRBJ1-1, with D possibly TRBD1 on 6 matching bases. Germline lookup yields CDR1 LNHDA and CDR2 SQIVND (reference sequence). Trimming took 4 bases from V and 5 from J, leaving 20 bases between them. The CDR3 totals 16 residues. CDR3 sequence: CASSTPHREGGTEAFF. In nucleotides, the CDR3 is TGTGCCAGTAGTACGCCCCATCGGGAGGGGGGGACTGAAGCTTTCTTT.

V usage is TRBV5-1 and J usage is TRBJ1-4; 8 nucleotides align to TRBD1. The CDR3 extends over 18 amino acids. Germline V gene sequence: CDR1 SGHRS, CDR2 YFSETQ. J lost 8 bases, V lost 4 bases, and 19 bases had no gene match. The chain's CDR3 is CASSQRTFPRGRREKLFF. CDR3 sequence (DNA): TGCGCCAGCAGCCAAAGGACCTTTCCCAGGGGGCGCCGGGAAAAACTGTTTTTT.

The chain's CDR3 is CASSQEGTSETGELFF. The CDR3 coding sequence is TGTGCCAGCAGCCAAGAAGGGACTAGCGAAACCGGGGAGCTGTTTTTT. The chain is built from TRBV4-2 and TRBJ2-2; 10 bases map to TRBD2. Trimming cost V 0 bases and J 5 bases; bases outside gene matches: 3. The CDR3 sequence is 16 residues long. The germline V gene encodes CDR1 LGHNA and CDR2 YNFKEQ.

The CDR3 region has the DNA TGTGCCAGTAGTTCCGACGGAGAAGAGACCCAGTACTTC. Translated: CASSSDGEETQYF. The rearrangement links TRBV19 to TRBJ2-5; D is uncertain. The V end lost 5 bases, the J end lost 3 bases, and 10 bases lay between the germline ends. Germline assignment: CDR1 LNHDA and CDR2 SQIVND (reference sequence). The CDR3 totals 13 residues.

The rearrangement links TRBV30 to TRBJ1-4; no firm D call. Germline V gives CDR1 GTSNPN, CDR2 SVGIG (reference sequence). V shed 4 bases and J shed 0 bases, with 9 bases lying between them. There are 14 residues in the CDR3. The CDR3 coding sequence is TGTGCCTGGACTATGGGAGCAACTAATGAAAAACTGTTTTTT. This translates into CAWTMGATNEKLFF.

V is TRBV19 and J is TRBJ1-2; D call uncertain. V lost 4 bases, J lost 0 bases, and 6 bases lay in between. CDR1 and CDR2 (germline): LNHDA, SQIVND (reference sequence). This CDR3 contains 13 residues. The CDR3 sequence is CASSNTANYGYTF. The CDR3 DNA reads as TGTGCCAGTAGTAATACAGCTAACTATGGCTACACCTTC.

V and J are TRBV5-4 and TRBJ2-3; TRBD2 agrees at 8 bases. Germline lookup yields CDR1 SGHNT and CDR2 YYREEE (reference sequence). This CDR3 is built from 16 residues. V shed 5 bases and J 0 bases; nucleotides not matched to a gene: 8. Written as DNA, the CDR3 is TGTGCCAGCAGTCCGGTAGCGGGGATTAGCACAGATACGCAGTATTTT. Its protein product is CASSPVAGISTDTQYF.

Only a few counts were recorded for this clone. This rearrangement joins TRBV4-2 to TRBJ1-1; possibly TRBD1 for D (6 bases). The germline gives CDR1 LGHNA, CDR2 YNFKEQ. The CDR3 has 16 residues. V lost 0 bases and J 0 bases, leaving 11 bases between the germline ends. Here the CDR3 DNA reads TGTGCCAGCAGCCAAGAGCTCCGGACAGTGAACACTGAAGCTTTCTTT. Its translation is CASSQELRTVNTEAFF.

The rearrangement joins TRBV11-2 to TRBJ1-1; 9 positions match TRBD1. V dropped 5 bases and J dropped 3; count of bases not matched to a gene: 1. This CDR3 is built from 13 residues. Germline CDR1 and CDR2: SGHAT and FQNNGV. CDR3 in amino acids: CASSRDRDTEAFF. In DNA form, the CDR3 reads TGTGCCAGCAGCCGGGACAGGGACACTGAAGCTTTCTTT. Full variable domain (missing parts from reference TRBV11-2 and TRBJ1-1): EAGVAQSPRYKIIEKRQSVAFWCNPISGHATLYWYQQILGQGPKLLIQFQNNGVVDDSQLPKDRFSAERLKGVDSTLKIQPAKLEDSAVYLCASSRDRDTEAFFGQGTRLTVV.